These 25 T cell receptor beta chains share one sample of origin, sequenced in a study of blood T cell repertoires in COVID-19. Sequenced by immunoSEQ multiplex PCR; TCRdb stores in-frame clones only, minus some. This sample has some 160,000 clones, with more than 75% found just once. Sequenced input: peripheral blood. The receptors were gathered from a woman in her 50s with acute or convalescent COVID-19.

CDR3 region: CASRFETGGYTF. The CDR3 region has the DNA TGTGCCAGCAGATTCGAGACCGGGGGCTACACCTTC. The chain is built from TRBV6-5 and TRBJ1-2; D gene ambiguous. Deletions cut 6 bases from V and 8 bases from J, with 13 bases between. Germline V gives CDR1 MNHEY, CDR2 SVGAGI. The CDR3 sequence is 12 residues long.

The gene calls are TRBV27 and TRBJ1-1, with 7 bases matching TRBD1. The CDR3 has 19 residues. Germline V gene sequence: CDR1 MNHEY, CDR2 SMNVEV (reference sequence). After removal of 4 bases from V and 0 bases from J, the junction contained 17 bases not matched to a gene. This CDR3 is CASSSFGDSYSYMNTEAFF. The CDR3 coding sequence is TGTGCCAGCAGTTCGTTCGGGGACAGTTATAGCTACATGAACACTGAAGCTTTCTTT.

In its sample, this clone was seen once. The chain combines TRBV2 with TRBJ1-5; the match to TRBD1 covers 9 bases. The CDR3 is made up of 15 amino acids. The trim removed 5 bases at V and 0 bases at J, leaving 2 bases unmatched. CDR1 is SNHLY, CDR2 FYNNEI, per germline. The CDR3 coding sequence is TGTGCCAGCAGTTTACAGGGGGCTAGCAATCAGCCCCAGCATTTT. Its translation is CASSLQGASNQPQHF.

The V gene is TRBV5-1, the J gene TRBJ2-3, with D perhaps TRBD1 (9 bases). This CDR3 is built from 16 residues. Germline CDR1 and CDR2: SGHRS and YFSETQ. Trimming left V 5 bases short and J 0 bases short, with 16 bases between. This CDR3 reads CASRNSGTGSTDTQYF. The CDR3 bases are TGCGCCAGCAGAAATAGCGGGACAGGGAGCACAGATACGCAGTATTTT.

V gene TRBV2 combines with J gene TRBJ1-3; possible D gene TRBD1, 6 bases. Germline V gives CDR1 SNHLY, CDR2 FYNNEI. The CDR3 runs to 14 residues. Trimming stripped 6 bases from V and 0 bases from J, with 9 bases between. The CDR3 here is CASRGHNSGNTIYF. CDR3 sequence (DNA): TGTGCCAGCAGGGGACATAACTCTGGAAACACCATATATTTT.

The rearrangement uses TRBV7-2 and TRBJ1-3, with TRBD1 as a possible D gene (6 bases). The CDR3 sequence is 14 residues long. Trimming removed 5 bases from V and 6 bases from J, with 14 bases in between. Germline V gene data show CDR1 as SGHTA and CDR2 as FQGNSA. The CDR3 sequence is CASSPLTGLNTIYF. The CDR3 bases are TGTGCCAGCAGCCCCTTAACAGGGTTAAACACCATATATTTT.

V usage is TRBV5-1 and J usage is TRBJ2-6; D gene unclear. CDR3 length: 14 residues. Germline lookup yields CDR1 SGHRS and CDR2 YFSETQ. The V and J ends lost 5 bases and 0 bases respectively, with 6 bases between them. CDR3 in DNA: TGCGCCAGCAGTTCCAGCTCTGGGGCCAACGTCCTGACTTTC. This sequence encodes CASSSSSGANVLTF.

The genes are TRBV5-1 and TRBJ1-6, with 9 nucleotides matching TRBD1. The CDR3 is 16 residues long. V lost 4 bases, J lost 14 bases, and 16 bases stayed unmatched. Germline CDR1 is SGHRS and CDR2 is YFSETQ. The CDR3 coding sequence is TGCGCCAGCAGCGTCACAGGGGGCCTTCTTTTTTCGGCCCTCCACTTT. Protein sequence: CASSVTGGLLFSALHF.

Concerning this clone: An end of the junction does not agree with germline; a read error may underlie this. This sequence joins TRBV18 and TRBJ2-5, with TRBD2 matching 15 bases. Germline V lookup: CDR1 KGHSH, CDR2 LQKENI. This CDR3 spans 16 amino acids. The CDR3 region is CTSSPERTSGGVPLNF. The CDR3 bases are TGTACCAGCTCACCCGAACGGACTAGCGGGGGGGTGCCTTTAAACTTC. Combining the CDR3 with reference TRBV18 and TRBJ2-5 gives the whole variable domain NAGVMQNPRHLVRRRGQEARLRCSPMKGHSHVYWYRQLPEEGLKFMVYLQKENIIDESGMPKERFSAEFPKEGPSILRIQQVVRGDSAAYFCTSSPERTSGGVPLNFGPGTRLLVL.

CDR3 nucleotides: TGTGCCAGCAGGGATGAGACAGGGGCAGGGCCCCAGCATTTT. Its protein is CASRDETGAGPQHF. This sequence joins TRBV2 and TRBJ1-5; 8 bases map to TRBD1. Losses at the gene ends were 6 bases for V and 9 bases for J; bases not matched to a gene: 10. The CDR3 length is 14 residues. Germline CDR1 reads SNHLY; CDR2 reads FYNNEI.

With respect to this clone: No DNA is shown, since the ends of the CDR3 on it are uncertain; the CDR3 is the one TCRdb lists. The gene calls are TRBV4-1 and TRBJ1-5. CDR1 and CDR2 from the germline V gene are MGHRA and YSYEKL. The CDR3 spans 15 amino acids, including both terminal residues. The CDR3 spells CASSFGPGVDQPQHF.

The CDR3, as DNA: TGCGCCAGCAGCGCATACAGGGGTTCGTGGGAGCAGTACTTC. Protein sequence: CASSAYRGSWEQYF. V and J are TRBV5-1 and TRBJ2-7; the match to TRBD1 covers 7 bases. V was clipped by 4 bases and J by 7 bases; unmatched bases: 11. The length of the CDR3 is 14 residues. From germline, CDR1 is SGHRS and CDR2 YFSETQ.

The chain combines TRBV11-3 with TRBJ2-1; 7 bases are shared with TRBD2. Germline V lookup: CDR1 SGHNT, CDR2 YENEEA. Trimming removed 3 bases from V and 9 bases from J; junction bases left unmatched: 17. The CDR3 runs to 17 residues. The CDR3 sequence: CASSLGLGRAGGGEQFF. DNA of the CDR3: TGTGCCAGCAGCTTGGGGTTAGGGAGGGCTGGTGGTGGTGAGCAGTTCTTC.

CDR3: CASSQNAGLAGMQFF. The CDR3 coding sequence is TGTGCCAGCAGCCAGAATGCCGGACTAGCGGGGATGCAGTTCTTC. V and J are TRBV3-1 (or the pseudogene TRBV3-2) and TRBJ2-1; 12 nucleotides align to TRBD2. CDR3 length equals 15 residues. The V gene's germline CDR1 is LGHDT and CDR2 YNNKEL (reference sequence). The V segment lost 3 bases and the J segment 12 bases; nucleotides outside the gene matches: 9.

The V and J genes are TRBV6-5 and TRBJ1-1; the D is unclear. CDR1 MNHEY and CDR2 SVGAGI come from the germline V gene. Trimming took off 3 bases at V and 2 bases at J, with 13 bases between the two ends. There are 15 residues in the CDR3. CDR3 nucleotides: TGTGCCAGCAGTTATTTGAGAAGAAGAAACACTGAAGCTTTCTTT. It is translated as CASSYLRRRNTEAFF.

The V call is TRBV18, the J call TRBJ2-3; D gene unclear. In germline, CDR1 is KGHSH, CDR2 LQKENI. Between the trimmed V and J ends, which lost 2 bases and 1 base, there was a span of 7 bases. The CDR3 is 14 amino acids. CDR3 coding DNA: TGTGCCAGCTCACCAGGGCTGGGCACAGATACGCAGTATTTT. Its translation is CASSPGLGTDTQYF.

CDR3 sequence (DNA): TGTGCCAGCAGCATACAGGGTACTGAGCAGTTCTTC. Translated, it gives CASSIQGTEQFF. The rearrangement joins TRBV7-3 to TRBJ2-1; TRBD1 is a possible D gene (6 bases). The CDR3 covers 12 residues. Deletions cut 5 bases from V and 9 bases from J, with 11 bases between. Germline CDR1 is SGHTA and CDR2 is FQGTGA.

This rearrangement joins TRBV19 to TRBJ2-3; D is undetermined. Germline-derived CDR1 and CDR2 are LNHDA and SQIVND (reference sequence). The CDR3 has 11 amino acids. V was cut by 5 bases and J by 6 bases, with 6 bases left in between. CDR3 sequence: CASSYGDTQYF. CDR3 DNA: TGTGCCAGTAGTTACGGGGATACGCAGTATTTT.

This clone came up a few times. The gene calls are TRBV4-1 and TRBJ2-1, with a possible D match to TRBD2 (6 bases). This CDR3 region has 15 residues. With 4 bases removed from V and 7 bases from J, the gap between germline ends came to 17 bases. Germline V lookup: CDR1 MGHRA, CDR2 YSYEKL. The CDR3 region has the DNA TGCGCCAGCAGCCCTGAGGAGGGGCGCAAAAATGAGCAGTTCTTC. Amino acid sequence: CASSPEEGRKNEQFF.

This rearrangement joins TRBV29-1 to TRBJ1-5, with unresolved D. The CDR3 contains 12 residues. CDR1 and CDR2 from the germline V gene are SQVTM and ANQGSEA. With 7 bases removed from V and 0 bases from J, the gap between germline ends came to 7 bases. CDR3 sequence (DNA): TGCAGCGGGGGTCTTAGCAATCAGCCCCAGCATTTT. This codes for CSGGLSNQPQHF. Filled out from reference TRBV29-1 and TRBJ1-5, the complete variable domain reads SAVISQKPSRDICQRGTSLTIQCQVDSQVTMMFWYRQQPGQSLTLIATANQGSEATYESGFVIDKFPISRPNLTFSTLTVSNMSPEDSSIYLCSGGLSNQPQHFGDGTRLSIL.

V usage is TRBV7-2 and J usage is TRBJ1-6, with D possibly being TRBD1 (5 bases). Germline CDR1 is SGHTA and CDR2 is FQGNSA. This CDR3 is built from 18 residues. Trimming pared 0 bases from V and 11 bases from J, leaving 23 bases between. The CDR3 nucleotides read TGTGCCAGCAGCTTAGCAAGGCCACAGGCAGACTTCACGACACCCCTCCACTTT. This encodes CASSLARPQADFTTPLHF.

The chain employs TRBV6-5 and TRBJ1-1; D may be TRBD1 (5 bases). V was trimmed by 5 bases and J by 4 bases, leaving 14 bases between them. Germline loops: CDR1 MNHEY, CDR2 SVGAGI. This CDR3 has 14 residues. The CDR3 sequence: CASSPPGGFTEAFF. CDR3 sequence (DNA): TGTGCCAGCAGTCCCCCGGGGGGGTTCACTGAAGCTTTCTTT.

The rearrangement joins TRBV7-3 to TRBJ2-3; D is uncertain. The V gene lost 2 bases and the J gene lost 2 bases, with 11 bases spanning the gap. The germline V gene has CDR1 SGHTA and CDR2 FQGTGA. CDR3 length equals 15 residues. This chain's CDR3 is CASSLVGLVTDTQYF. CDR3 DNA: TGTGCCAGCAGCTTAGTTGGGCTCGTCACAGATACGCAGTATTTT.

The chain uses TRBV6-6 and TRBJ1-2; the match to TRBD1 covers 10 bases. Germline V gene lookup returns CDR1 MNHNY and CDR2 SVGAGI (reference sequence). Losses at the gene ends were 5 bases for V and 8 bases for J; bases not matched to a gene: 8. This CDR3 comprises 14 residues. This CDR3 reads CASSVGQGFRGYTF. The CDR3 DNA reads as TGTGCCAGCAGTGTGGGACAGGGGTTTCGGGGCTACACCTTC.

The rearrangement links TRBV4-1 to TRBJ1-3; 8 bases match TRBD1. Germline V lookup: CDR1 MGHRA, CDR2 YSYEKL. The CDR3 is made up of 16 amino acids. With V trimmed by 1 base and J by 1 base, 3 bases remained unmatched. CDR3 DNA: TGCGCCAGCAGCCAAGCGACAGGGGTTTCTGGAAACACCATATATTTT. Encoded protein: CASSQATGVSGNTIYF.